This TCR beta chain was found in a study of blood T cell repertoires in COVID-19. Whole-study context: PBMCs, B-cell-depleted T cells, or T cells were the source of the cDNA or gDNA that made up the material.

This CDR3 comprises 15 residues. Trimming removed 0 bases from V and 3 bases from J; junction bases left unmatched: 2. The V gene's germline CDR1 is SGHRS and CDR2 YFSETQ. Method: immunoSEQ multiplex PCR; TCRdb's copy keeps in-frame clones and lacks some. The sample consists of a few hundred thousand clones, 70% to 90% of them appearing once. The chain employs TRBV5-1 and TRBJ2-2, with 7 bases that match TRBD2. The source of this sequence is a woman in her late teens or twenties who had recovered from COVID-19. Material: PBMCs or T cells enriched from blood (not recorded which). Written as DNA, the CDR3 is TGCGCCAGCAGCTTGGGCGGGAGAGACACCGGGGAGCTGTTTTTT. Its protein product is CASSLGGRDTGELFF.